The table lists the clone carrying this T cell receptor beta chain with a count of one. This sample is drawn from a study of blood T cell repertoires in COVID-19. Study details: Sources were T cells, B-cell-depleted T cells, or PBMCs; the material itself was cDNA or gDNA.

The CDR3 is 14 residues long. The germline V and J ends were trimmed by 1 base and 3 bases, with 9 bases remaining between them. Germline V CDR1 and CDR2: SGHAT, FQNNGV. Per the original data handling: The authors estimated nucleated cell counts from reference gene primer amplification. Measured with immunoSEQ multiplex PCR; TCRdb has only the in-frame clones, and not every one. The DNA gave D and trimming, while V, J and clone size come from that table. The table lists about 59,000 clones, around four fifths of them singletons, with about 17% in the top ten. The TCR comes from a woman aged 45-65 years with active or convalescent COVID-19. The chain uses TRBV11-2 and TRBJ1-1, with D maybe TRBD1 (5 bases). Source material: peripheral blood. Here the CDR3 DNA reads TGTGCCAGCAGCTTAGTGGGAGGGGACACTGAAGCTTTCTTT. Its translation: CASSLVGGDTEAFF.